The rows below give T cell receptor beta chains drawn from one sample of a study of blood T cell repertoires in COVID-19. Profiling relied on immunoSEQ multiplex PCR, and the TCRdb table lists in-frame clones only, not all of them. The table has nearly 80,000 clones, about nine tenths seen once. The sequenced material came from peripheral blood. Receptor source: a woman older than 75 with acute or convalescent COVID-19. Each CDR3 is given with its conserved first and last residue. The D gene is left open where the match is weak. Size values are once, few and many counts, or a class for expanded clones, and some rows have none.

d_gene	abundance	v_gene	j_gene	CDR3aa	CDR3nt
NA	once	TRBV19	TRBJ1-3	CASRRDSYSGNTIYF	TGTGCCAGTCGACGAGACAGTTACTCTGGAAACACCATATATTTT
NA	NA	TRBV12-5	TRBJ2-2	CASGQGLRGTGELFF	TGTGCTAGTGGTCAGGGTCTCCGAGGCACCGGGGAGCTGTTTTTT
TRBD2	NA	TRBV3-1/TRBV3-2	TRBJ2-2	CASSQTRRDYTNTGELFF	TGTGCCAGCAGCCAGACGCGCCGGGACTACACGAACACCGGGGAGCTGTTTTTT
NA	NA	TRBV7-9	TRBJ2-1	CASSSRRGSYNEQFF	TGTGCCAGCAGCTCAAGGCGGGGCTCCTACAATGAGCAGTTCTTC
TRBD1	NA	TRBV3-1/TRBV3-2	TRBJ1-2	CASSQETGGVYGYTF	TGTGCCAGCAGCCAAGAGACAGGGGGGGTCTATGGCTACACCTTC
TRBD2	NA	TRBV5-1	TRBJ2-1	CASSPRLGPGLAGGRLYNEQFF	TGCGCCAGCAGCCCCCGGTTGGGACCGGGACTAGCGGGGGGGCGACTCTACAATGAGCAGTTCTTC
NA	few	TRBV5-1	TRBJ2-2	CASSPEVVGTGELFF	TGCGCCAGCAGCCCCGAGGTGGTCGGCACCGGGGAGCTGTTTTTT
NA	NA	TRBV7-9	TRBJ2-1	CASSFLSSSYNEQFF	TGTGCCAGCAGCTTTCTATCAAGCTCCTACAATGAGCAGTTCTTC
NA	NA	TRBV7-3	TRBJ1-2	CASSLGAGDAYGYTF	TGTGCCAGCAGCTTAGGGGCAGGGGATGCCTATGGCTACACCTTC
NA	NA	TRBV5-5	TRBJ1-5	CASSWTDNQPQHF	TGTGCCAGCAGCTGGACAGACAATCAGCCCCAGCATTTT
TRBD1	NA	TRBV6-5	TRBJ1-6	CASSYVDRVTSPLHF	TGTGCCAGCAGTTACGTCGACAGGGTAACCTCACCCCTCCACTTT
TRBD2	NA	TRBV28	TRBJ2-1	CASASTGGIPSYNEQFF	TGTGCCAGCGCCAGTACGGGAGGGATTCCCTCCTACAATGAGCAGTTCTTC
NA	once	TRBV3-1/TRBV3-2	TRBJ1-2	CASSQGPGGEGGYTF	TGTGCCAGCAGCCAAGGTCCAGGAGGGGAGGGTGGCTACACCTTC
NA	NA	TRBV11-1	TRBJ2-5	CASSTHQWETQYF	TGTGCCAGCAGTACACACCAGTGGGAGACCCAGTACTTC
NA	NA	TRBV19	TRBJ2-1	CASSKGTSSSYNEQFF	TGTGCCAGTAGTAAAGGGACTTCTAGCTCCTACAATGAGCAGTTCTTC
NA	NA	TRBV5-4	TRBJ2-2	CASSLRGASGELFF	TGTGCCAGCAGCTTACGGGGGGCTTCCGGGGAGCTGTTTTTT
TRBD1	few	TRBV6-2/TRBV6-3	TRBJ1-2	CASSYGSGGTF	TGTGCCAGCAGTTACGGGTCAGGGGGAACCTTC
NA	NA	TRBV18	TRBJ1-3	CASSPADGGSGNTIYF	TGTGCCAGCTCACCTGCGGACGGAGGTTCTGGAAACACCATATATTTT
NA	NA	TRBV2	TRBJ1-1	CASGSGQGFGEAFF	TGTGCCAGCGGGAGTGGTCAGGGGTTCGGTGAAGCTTTCTTT
NA	NA	TRBV28	TRBJ2-5	CASQKMSSEETQYF	TGTGCCAGCCAAAAGATGTCTAGCGAGGAAACCCAGTACTTC
NA	NA	TRBV3-1/TRBV3-2	TRBJ1-2	CASSQVEALSGYTF	TGTGCCAGCAGCCAAGTTGAGGCCCTTTCGGGCTACACCTTC
NA	NA	TRBV12-3/TRBV12-4	TRBJ1-1	CASTPTQGAEAFF	TGTGCCAGCACCCCGACACAGGGCGCTGAAGCTTTCTTT
NA	NA	TRBV6-5	TRBJ2-1	CASSLGLGRDNEQFF	TGTGCCAGCAGTTTGGGACTGGGGAGAGACAATGAGCAGTTCTTC
NA	once	TRBV7-8	TRBJ1-4	CASSLQGQANEKLFF	TGTGCCAGCAGCTTGCAGGGGCAAGCTAATGAAAAACTGTTTTTT
NA	NA	TRBV20-1	TRBJ1-1	CSAAGNTEAFF	TGCAGTGCCGCAGGTAACACTGAAGCTTTCTTT
TRBD1	once	TRBV5-4	TRBJ2-6	CASSWDRSSGANVLTF	TGTGCCAGCAGTTGGGACAGGAGCTCTGGGGCCAACGTCCTGACTTTC
NA	NA	TRBV27	TRBJ2-1	CASINRNEQFF	TGTGCCAGCATAAACAGGAATGAGCAGTTCTTC
TRBD1	once	TRBV6-1	TRBJ1-5	CASSESGGSNQPQHF	TGTGCCAGCAGTGAATCAGGGGGAAGCAATCAGCCCCAGCATTTT
TRBD2	NA	TRBV5-1	TRBJ2-3	CASSLGSSGGTDTQYF	TGCGCCAGCAGCTTGGGTAGTAGCGGGGGTACAGATACGCAGTATTTT
NA	NA	TRBV3-1/TRBV3-2	TRBJ1-1	CASSPQWQAAEAFF	TGTGCCAGCAGCCCCCAATGGCAGGCAGCTGAAGCTTTCTTT
NA	NA	TRBV9	TRBJ1-2	CASSNGGRGYTF	TGTGCCAGCAGTAACGGGGGGAGAGGCTACACCTTC
NA	NA	TRBV25-1	TRBJ1-1	CASSEGWGDGTEAFF	TGTGCCAGCAGTGAAGGCTGGGGGGACGGCACTGAAGCTTTCTTT
TRBD1	NA	TRBV11-3	TRBJ2-2	CASSFGDSNSGELFF	TGTGCCAGCAGCTTCGGGGACAGTAATAGCGGGGAGCTGTTTTTT
TRBD1	once	TRBV28	TRBJ1-5	CASTQIGTGLHQPQHF	TGTGCCAGCACCCAAATTGGGACAGGGCTCCATCAGCCCCAGCATTTT
NA	NA	TRBV5-1	TRBJ2-2	CASGPGSGPTGELFF	TGCGCCAGCGGCCCCGGTAGCGGACCCACCGGGGAGCTGTTTTTT
TRBD2	NA	TRBV5-1	TRBJ2-1	CASSPLLAGGNEQFF	TGCGCCAGCAGCCCCCTACTAGCGGGAGGTAATGAGCAGTTCTTC
NA	NA	TRBV19	TRBJ1-2	CASSIQSNYGYTF	TGTGCCAGTAGTATACAGTCTAACTATGGCTACACCTTC
NA	NA	TRBV6-5	TRBJ1-5	CASSYSRGQPQHF	TGTGCCAGCAGTTACTCCCGCGGACAGCCCCAGCATTTT
NA	NA	TRBV28	TRBJ2-7	CASSSPVPSYEQYF	TGTGCCAGCAGTTCGCCGGTCCCCTCCTACGAGCAGTACTTC
TRBD1	few	TRBV6-5	TRBJ1-2	CASSYSDRGYTF	TGTGCCAGCAGTTACTCGGACAGGGGATACACCTTC
NA	NA	TRBV7-9	TRBJ2-1	CASRPARDRSYNEQFF	TGTGCCAGCAGACCAGCCCGGGATAGATCCTACAATGAGCAGTTCTTC
TRBD1	NA	TRBV5-6	TRBJ2-3	CASSFIGQGTDTQYF	TGTGCCAGCAGCTTTATCGGACAGGGGACAGATACGCAGTATTTT
TRBD1	NA	TRBV12-3/TRBV12-4	TRBJ1-1	CASSLRDSTEAFF	TGTGCCAGCAGTCTCCGGGACAGCACTGAAGCTTTCTTT
TRBD1	NA	TRBV4-2	TRBJ1-4	CASSQEGNRGEKLFF	TGTGCCAGCAGCCAAGAAGGTAACAGGGGAGAAAAACTGTTTTTT
NA	NA	TRBV7-9	TRBJ1-3	CASSETGNTIYF	TGTGCCAGCAGCGAAACAGGAAACACCATATATTTT
TRBD2	NA	TRBV4-1	TRBJ2-1	CASSQDLAGSYNEQFF	TGCGCCAGCAGCCAAGATCTAGCGGGGTCCTACAATGAGCAGTTCTTC
TRBD2	few	TRBV24-1	TRBJ2-1	CATSRGTVAVGRASYNEQFF	TGTGCCACTTCACGAGGGACGGTCGCCGTTGGGAGGGCCTCCTACAATGAGCAGTTCTTC
TRBD1	once	TRBV5-1	TRBJ1-1	CASSGDRAGTEAFF	TGCGCCAGCAGCGGGGACAGGGCCGGGACTGAAGCTTTCTTT